This TCR beta chain was sequenced in a study of shared clonotypes between healthy human individuals. Study background: Per-donor plates numbered three CD4 naive, three CD4 memory, two CD8 naive and one CD8 memory.

V was shortened by 3 bases and J by 6 bases, with 9 bases between the two germline ends. Germline CDR1 is SGHTA and CDR2 is FQGNSA. This CDR3 spans 13 amino acids. Repertoires were generated with immunoSEQ multiplex PCR, while TCRdb's copy carries only in-frame clones and drops some. The sample has approximately 2,000,000 clones, just under 95% seen once. This clone appeared once. The sequencing sample was made of naive CD4+ T cells from PBMCs. The subset: CD45RA+ positively selected. The chain links TRBV7-2 to TRBJ1-5; TRBD1 is a possible D gene (5 bases). The receptor was isolated from a man younger than 35 in good health. Some clones in this sample may be carry-over from other donors' samples. CDR3 coding DNA: TGTGCCAGCAGCTTGGGCAGGGCTCAGCCCCAGCATTTT. Translated: CASSLGRAQPQHF.